The 27 T cell receptor beta chains presented below share a single source sample, sequenced in a study of cytomegalovirus exposure and HLA in healthy donors. Researchers ran the PCR with 60 Vbeta and 13 Jbeta primers. Assay: immunoSEQ multiplex PCR; the TCRdb copy retains only in-frame clones and omits some. The data contain under 200,000 clones, 68% of them singletons. Sample: PBMCs. These receptors were obtained from a man aged 50-59 years in good health and CMV-seronegative.

In this sample, this clone turned up a few times. The chain combines TRBV29-1 with TRBJ2-3; TRBD2 aligns across 12 bases. Germline V gives CDR1 SQVTM, CDR2 ANQGSEA. V lost 7 bases, J lost 2 bases, and 1 base stayed unmatched. The CDR3 spans 13 residues. CDR3 amino acids: CSGLAGDTDTQYF. As DNA, the CDR3 is TGCAGCGGACTAGCGGGGGACACAGATACGCAGTATTTT.

V gene TRBV7-3 combines with J gene TRBJ2-3, with 8 bases aligning to TRBD1. The CDR3 contains 16 residues. J lost 5 bases, V lost 0 bases, and 7 bases had no gene match. Germline V gene sequence: CDR1 SGHTA, CDR2 FQGTGA. The DNA for the CDR3 is TGTGCCAGCAGCTTAACCCCCGGGGACAGGTTAGATACGCAGTATTTT. The encoded protein is CASSLTPGDRLDTQYF.

This chain uses TRBV6-5 with TRBJ2-5; TRBD2 is a possible D gene (5 bases). The V end lost 2 bases, the J end lost 2 bases, and 9 bases lay between the germline ends. Germline values: CDR1 MNHEY, CDR2 SVGAGI. This CDR3 has 14 residues. CDR3 DNA sequence: TGTGCCAGCAGTTACACGAGAGGGCAAGAGACCCAGTACTTC. It codes for CASSYTRGQETQYF.

The chain joins TRBV28 to TRBJ1-2, with D tentatively TRBD1 (5 bases). The CDR3 extends over 13 amino acids. Trimming pared 1 base from V and 4 bases from J, leaving 7 bases between. CDR1 is MDHEN, CDR2 SYDVKM, per germline. The CDR3 DNA is TGTGCCAGCAGTTTATACGGGGGCTATGGCTACACCTTC. Translated: CASSLYGGYGYTF.

This chain's CDR3 is CASSPRLANSYEQYF. The CDR3 nucleotides read TGTGCCAGCAGCCCCCGACTAGCGAACTCCTACGAGCAGTACTTC. The chain combines TRBV9 with TRBJ2-7, with 8 bases lining up with TRBD2. Germline V gene sequence: CDR1 SGDLS, CDR2 YYNGEE. Losses at the gene ends were 4 bases for V and 0 bases for J; bases not matched to a gene: 6. The CDR3 extends over 15 amino acids.

This rearrangement joins TRBV7-9 to TRBJ1-6, with D unresolved. Germline values: CDR1 SEHNR, CDR2 FQNEAQ (reference sequence). The CDR3 loop spans 13 amino acids. The V gene lost 1 base and the J gene lost 6 bases, with 4 bases spanning the gap. As DNA, the CDR3 is TGTGCCAGCAGCTTAGTACTTAATTCACCCCTCCACTTT. Its protein is CASSLVLNSPLHF. Combining the CDR3 with reference TRBV7-9 and TRBJ1-6 gives the whole variable domain DTGVSQNPRHKITKRGQNVTFRCDPISEHNRLYWYRQTLGQGPEFLTYFQNEAQLEKSRLLSDRFSAERPKGSFSTLEIQRTEQGDSAMYLCASSLVLNSPLHFGNGTRLTVT.

This clone has just one count. This chain links TRBV28 with TRBJ1-4; no clear D gene. Trimming left V 6 bases short and J 4 bases short, with 15 bases between. Looked up from germline, CDR1 is MDHEN and CDR2 is SYDVKM. The CDR3 is 15 residues long. The CDR3 loop reads CASRRGGGNNEKLFF. The CDR3 DNA follows: TGTGCCAGCAGGAGAGGTGGAGGGAATAATGAAAAACTGTTTTTT.

The J gene is TRBJ1-6, the V gene TRBV2, with TRBD1 matching 11 bases. Germline V CDR1 and CDR2: SNHLY, FYNNEI. Germline trimming cut 6 bases from V and 8 bases from J; bases unmatched to any gene: 6. The CDR3 sequence is 15 residues long. The CDR3 DNA follows: TGTGCCAGCAGGGGGGACAGGGGGGATTATTCACCCCTCCACTTT. Protein sequence: CASRGDRGDYSPLHF.

This clone was observed a few times. This rearrangement joins TRBV6-4 to TRBJ2-7; 10 bases are shared with TRBD1. The CDR3 runs 15 residues. Germline V gene data show CDR1 as MRHNA and CDR2 as SNTAGT. V lost 4 bases to trimming and J lost 1 base; unmatched junction nucleotides: 4. CDR3 nucleotide sequence: TGTGCCAGCAGTGCCGGGACAGGGGCGTCCTACGAGCAGTACTTC. Residues: CASSAGTGASYEQYF.

This CDR3 reads CASSQERNRGLYEQYF. The CDR3 region has the DNA TGCGCCAGCAGCCAAGAACGTAACAGGGGACTCTACGAGCAGTACTTC. The V gene is TRBV4-1, the J gene TRBJ2-7, with D possibly matching TRBD1 (7 bases). Trimming pared 0 bases from V and 3 bases from J, leaving 15 bases between. Looked up from germline, CDR1 is MGHRA and CDR2 is YSYEKL. The CDR3 covers 16 residues.

The chain joins TRBV2 to TRBJ1-2, with 7 bases identical to TRBD1. Germline trimming cut 6 bases from V and 8 bases from J; bases unmatched to any gene: 6. Germline V CDR1 and CDR2: SNHLY, FYNNEI. CDR3 length: 12 amino acids. CDR3 bases: TGTGCCAGCAGATGGCAGGGGGGCGGCTACACCTTC. This translates into CASRWQGGGYTF. The full variable domain, in which reference TRBV2 and TRBJ1-2 provide the parts outside the CDR3, is EPEVTQTPSHQVTQMGQEVILRCVPISNHLYFYWYRQILGQKVEFLVSFYNNEISEKSEIFDDQFSVERPDGSNFTLKIRSTKLEDSAMYFCASRWQGGGYTFGSGTRLTVV.

This chain links TRBV7-2 with TRBJ1-3; 8 nucleotides line up with TRBD1. Germline lookup yields CDR1 SGHTA and CDR2 FQGNSA. This CDR3 is built from 17 residues. V trimming: 5 bases; J trimming: 3 bases; junction bases outside the gene matches: 12. CDR3 in DNA: TGTGCCAGCAGCCTATTACTAACAGGGGGATATGGAAACACCATATATTTT. Amino acids: CASSLLLTGGYGNTIYF.

The chain employs TRBV9 and TRBJ2-1, with 7 bases identical to TRBD2. The CDR3 contains 17 residues. The V gene end was trimmed by 3 bases and the J gene end by 7 bases; junction bases not matched to a gene: 16. CDR1 and CDR2 (germline): SGDLS, YYNGEE. The CDR3 sequence is CASSGVNRAPGGNEQFF. CDR3 nucleotide sequence: TGTGCCAGCAGCGGGGTAAATCGGGCCCCCGGGGGGAATGAGCAGTTCTTC.

The rearrangement joins TRBV7-9 to TRBJ2-2, with 8 positions matching TRBD1. From germline, CDR1 is SEHNR and CDR2 FQNEAQ (reference sequence). This CDR3 has 16 residues. V lost 1 base to trimming and J lost 4 bases; unmatched junction nucleotides: 5. CDR3 nucleotides: TGTGCCAGCAGCTTAGATCCAGGGGGCGGCACCGGGGAGCTGTTTTTT. Its translation is CASSLDPGGGTGELFF.

V usage is TRBV6-7 and J usage is TRBJ1-2; D gene ambiguous. Being an ORF, TRBV6-7 has a function that is uncertain. The length of the CDR3 is 13 residues. V lost 2 bases and J 2 bases, leaving 6 bases between the germline ends. The CDR3 here is CASSYVRNYGYTF. The CDR3 coding sequence is TGTGCCAGCAGTTACGTACGGAACTATGGCTACACCTTC.

The chain links TRBV7-9 to TRBJ1-2; D is uncertain. The CDR3 has 12 amino acids. Germline CDR1 and CDR2: SEHNR and FQNEAQ (reference sequence). The germline V and J ends were trimmed by 2 bases and 3 bases, with 4 bases remaining between them. The CDR3 nucleotides are TGTGCCAGCAGCTTACTCGACTATGGCTACACCTTC. It specifies CASSLLDYGYTF.

The gene calls are TRBV7-2 and TRBJ2-1, with D possibly TRBD1 on 6 matching bases. V was shortened by 1 base and J by 9 bases, with 19 bases between the two germline ends. Germline-derived CDR1 and CDR2 are SGHTA and FQGNSA. The CDR3 is 16 amino acids. DNA for the CDR3: TGTGCCAGCAGCTTAGTAGGGGTCCCGAGGGGGAGTGAGCAGTTCTTC. Residues: CASSLVGVPRGSEQFF.

DNA of the CDR3: TGCGCCAGCAGCTTTCTGGGACAGGGAAGCCAAGAGACCCAGTACTTC. Translating gives CASSFLGQGSQETQYF. J is TRBJ2-5 and V is TRBV5-1, with 9 bases identical to TRBD1. There are 16 residues in the CDR3. Germline-derived CDR1 and CDR2 are SGHRS and YFSETQ. Losses at the gene ends were 2 bases for V and 1 base for J; bases not matched to a gene: 6.

The chain carries TRBV4-1 and TRBJ2-7; possibly TRBD1 for D (6 bases). Deletions cut 5 bases from V and 2 bases from J, with 19 bases between. The germline V gene has CDR1 MGHRA and CDR2 YSYEKL. The CDR3 loop spans 16 amino acids. CDR3: CASSADSRLITYEQYF. CDR3 bases: TGCGCCAGCAGCGCGGACAGCCGACTGATCACCTACGAGCAGTACTTC.

The genes are TRBV9 and TRBJ1-3; the D gene is possibly TRBD1 (6 bases). The CDR3 is made up of 13 amino acids. CDR1 SGDLS and CDR2 YYNGEE come from the germline V gene. V was shortened by 0 bases and J by 7 bases, with 8 bases between the two germline ends. Here the CDR3 reads CASSVGTVNTIYF. The CDR3 region has the DNA TGTGCCAGCAGCGTAGGGACAGTCAACACCATATATTTT.

This rearrangement joins TRBV6-1 to TRBJ2-7; TRBD2 matches at 7 bases. V was pared by 4 bases and J by 1 base, with 4 bases of the junction left unmatched. Germline V gene lookup returns CDR1 MNHNS and CDR2 SASEGT. There are 14 residues in the CDR3. This CDR3 reads CASSAGGRSYEQYF. In nucleotides, the CDR3 is TGTGCCAGCAGTGCCGGGGGGAGGTCCTACGAGCAGTACTTC.

The chain links TRBV10-3 to TRBJ1-1; 7 nucleotides match TRBD1. Per germline, CDR1 ENHRY and CDR2 SYGVKD. The CDR3 is made up of 19 amino acids. Trimming cost V 0 bases and J 0 bases; bases outside gene matches: 13. DNA for the CDR3: TGTGCCATCAGTGAGTCCACGGGGACAGCGAATCACATGAACACTGAAGCTTTCTTT. Protein: CAISESTGTANHMNTEAFF.

This clone was detected only a few times. This chain uses TRBV6-6 with TRBJ2-3; 7 bases match TRBD2. CDR1 is MNHNY and CDR2 is SVGAGI in the germline V gene (reference sequence). V was pared by 2 bases and J by 0 bases, with 5 bases of the junction left unmatched. CDR3 length equals 16 residues. CDR3: CASSYLLATSTDTQYF. The CDR3 nucleotides are TGTGCCAGCAGTTACCTACTAGCGACTAGCACAGATACGCAGTATTTT.

This clone was counted only a few times. V is TRBV5-4 and J is TRBJ1-2, with D tentatively TRBD1 (5 bases). Per the germline V gene, CDR1 is SGHNT and CDR2 is YYREEE (reference sequence). Trimming left V 3 bases short and J 4 bases short, with 13 bases between. The CDR3 spans 14 residues. The CDR3 sequence: CASSYQGSGYGYTF. CDR3 nucleotide sequence: TGTGCCAGCAGCTATCAGGGTTCTGGCTATGGCTACACCTTC.

The chain carries TRBV28 and TRBJ1-2, with 8 bases matching TRBD1. V was pared by 2 bases and J by 4 bases, with 3 bases of the junction left unmatched. Germline values: CDR1 MDHEN, CDR2 SYDVKM. The CDR3 has 14 amino acids. For the CDR3, the DNA is TGTGCCAGCAGTTTAGGACAGGGATCCTATGGCTACACCTTC. Translation gives CASSLGQGSYGYTF.

This clone has only a few counts. The chain joins TRBV19 to TRBJ1-1; D is ambiguous. Germline V gives CDR1 LNHDA, CDR2 SQIVND (reference sequence). Trimming removed 4 bases at V and 0 bases at J, with 6 bases between. The CDR3 loop spans 13 amino acids. The CDR3 is CASSSQMNTEAFF. The CDR3 DNA follows: TGTGCCAGTAGTAGCCAGATGAACACTGAAGCTTTCTTT.

Of note for this clone: This specimen includes other DNA sequences encoding the same CDR3. The chain recombines TRBV5-1 with TRBJ2-1; D might be TRBD2 (5 bases). Trimming pared 0 bases from V and 3 bases from J, leaving 10 bases between. The germline V gene has CDR1 SGHRS and CDR2 YFSETQ. The CDR3 totals 15 residues. The CDR3, as DNA: TGCGCCAGCAGCTTGGGAGGTCGGGGCTACAATGAGCAGTTCTTC. As protein: CASSLGGRGYNEQFF.